Here is one T cell receptor beta chain with its context. Germline V gene data show CDR1 as MDHEN and CDR2 as SYDVKM. V shed 6 bases and J 0 bases; nucleotides not matched to a gene: 6. This CDR3 is 15 amino acids long. The data are from a study of cytomegalovirus exposure and HLA in healthy donors. Vbeta (60) and Jbeta (13) primers were used in the PCR. Produced via immunoSEQ multiplex PCR; TCRdb's table is partial and in-frame only. This table holds 180,000 or so clones, approximately 80% found once. The J gene is TRBJ2-7, the V gene TRBV28, with 9 bases matching TRBD1. Sequencing input: PBMCs. The TCR originated in a woman in her forties or fifties in good health and CMV-seronegative. The CDR3 loop is CASRPGTGNSYEQYF. The CDR3 nucleotides are TGTGCCAGCAGGCCTGGGACAGGGAACTCCTACGAGCAGTACTTC. Combining the CDR3 with reference TRBV28 and TRBJ2-7 gives the whole variable domain DVKVTQSSRYLVKRTGEKVFLECVQDMDHENMFWYRQDPGLGLRLIYFSYDVKMKEKGDIPEGYSVSREKKERFSLILESASTNQTSMYLCASRPGTGNSYEQYFGPGTRLTVT.